Following are 22 T cell receptor beta chains from one sample sequenced in a study of regulatory T cells in long-lasting Graves disease. The time point denotes: persistent/refractory GD, antithyroid drugs over 5 years with positive TRAb. PBMC RNA served as the TCR library source. Relying on iRepertoire HTBI primers and Arm-PCR of CDR3 regions, the team built TCR beta libraries. Via MiXCR, TCRdb re-called the multiplex PCR reads, giving one row per CDR3 protein. The sample has about half a million distinct CDR3 sequences, approximately 23% seen once. The sequenced sample was peripheral blood mononuclear cells (PBMCs), obtained when the disease was refractory, from a patient treated with antithyroid drugs. The receptors come from a female donor with Graves disease.

This rearrangement joins TRBV3-1 to TRBJ2-5, with 9 bases that match TRBD1. The CDR3 runs to 13 residues. Looked up from germline, CDR1 is LGHDT and CDR2 is YNNKEL (reference sequence). J was trimmed by 10 bases and V by 4 bases; bases with no gene match: 7. The CDR3 here is CASSRRTGVNQYF. CDR3 in DNA: TGTGCCAGCAGCCGTAGGACAGGGGTCAACCAGTACTTC.

The chain recombines TRBV29-1 with TRBJ2-7, with 9 bases fitting TRBD1. The CDR3 is made up of 15 amino acids. Germline V gene data show CDR1 as SQVTM and CDR2 as ANQGSEA. The ends lost 5 bases at V and 3 bases at J; junction bases unmatched: 11. CDR3 sequence (DNA): TGCAGCGTTAAAACCGGGACAGGGTCTTTCTACGAGCAGTACTTC. Its protein is CSVKTGTGSFYEQYF.

The sample holds a few counts of this clonotype. The CDR3 DNA is TGCAGTGCTGGATCAACAGGGTTACTCTCTGAAGCTTTCTTT. It is translated as CSAGSTGLLSEAFF. The chain employs TRBV20-1 and TRBJ1-1, with D perhaps matching TRBD1 (6 bases). The V gene lost 5 bases and the J gene lost 6 bases, with 19 bases spanning the gap. The CDR3 has 14 amino acids. Germline V lookup: CDR1 DFQATT, CDR2 SNEGSKA (reference sequence).

This clonotype was seen ten or more times. V and J are TRBV28 and TRBJ1-1; 8 bases match TRBD1. The CDR3 has 13 residues. Germline V gives CDR1 MDHEN, CDR2 SYDVKM. The V segment lost 10 bases and the J segment 8 bases; nucleotides outside the gene matches: 12. CDR3 protein: CATLRTGTREAFF. CDR3 nucleotide sequence: TGTGCCACCCTAAGGACAGGGACCAGGGAAGCTTTCTTT.

The chain links TRBV20-1 to TRBJ2-5; 7 bases line up with TRBD1. Looked up from germline, CDR1 is DFQATT and CDR2 is SNEGSKA (reference sequence). This CDR3 contains 13 residues. The V segment lost 6 bases and the J segment 1 base; nucleotides outside the gene matches: 5. Written as DNA, the CDR3 is TGCAGTGCCCAACGGGACAGCCAAGAGACCCAGTACTTC. Its translation: CSAQRDSQETQYF.

A few counts support this clonotype. The chain employs TRBV6-1 and TRBJ1-4, with TRBD1 matching 8 bases. The trim removed 8 bases at V and 8 bases at J, leaving 10 bases unmatched. CDR1 is MNHNS, CDR2 SASEGT, per germline. This CDR3 comprises 14 residues. Here the CDR3 DNA reads TGTGCCAGCGGACTTGACAGGGGCGTGGAAAAACTGTTTTTT. Protein sequence: CASGLDRGVEKLFF.

This chain connects TRBV7-9 to TRBJ1-2; TRBD1 is a possible D gene (5 bases). The length of the CDR3 is 14 residues. Germline assignment: CDR1 SEHNR and CDR2 FQNEAQ (reference sequence). V was cut by 5 bases and J by 4 bases, with 14 bases left in between. This CDR3 reads CASSPSSGFYGYTF. The CDR3 DNA sequence: TGTGCCAGCAGCCCCTCCTCAGGGTTCTATGGCTACACCTTC.

In the case of this clonotype: This may be a read error, as it is one base from a much larger clone. V usage is TRBV13 and J usage is TRBJ1-6, with a weak D call TRBD1 (5 bases). CDR3 length: 17 amino acids. Trimming took off 3 bases at V and 9 bases at J, with 21 bases between the two ends. Germline V gene lookup returns CDR1 PRHDT and CDR2 FYEKMQ (reference sequence). CDR3 in DNA: TGTGCCAGCAGCTTCACCCCCTCATCAGGGATAAGTTCACCCCTCCACTTT. Translation gives CASSFTPSSGISSPLHF. Supplemented by reference TRBV13 and TRBJ1-6, the full variable domain reads AAGVIQSPRHLIKEKRETATLKCYPIPRHDTVYWYQQGPGQDPQFLISFYEKMQSDKGSIPDRFSAQQFSDYHSELNMSSLELGDSALYFCASSFTPSSGISSPLHFGNGTRLTVT.

J is TRBJ1-4 and V is TRBV29-1, with a tentative D call TRBD1 (5 bases). The CDR3 runs 14 residues. Germline V lookup: CDR1 SQVTM, CDR2 ANQGSEA. Trimming left V 1 base short and J 3 bases short, with 9 bases between. The CDR3 reads CSVEAGRANEKLFF. In nucleotides, the CDR3 is TGCAGCGTTGAAGCGGGCAGGGCTAATGAAAAACTGTTTTTT.

This clonotype was counted many times. The gene calls are TRBV12-3 or TRBV12-4 and TRBJ1-1; TRBD1 is a possible D gene (5 bases). Between the trimmed V and J ends, which lost 7 bases and 0 bases, there was a span of 12 bases. CDR3 length equals 14 residues. The CDR3 sequence is CASTGDGLNTEAFF. The CDR3, as DNA: TGTGCCAGCACCGGGGACGGATTGAACACTGAAGCTTTCTTT.

This clonotype was detected ten times or more. The V gene is TRBV7-9, the J gene TRBJ2-5; D is ambiguous. Trimming cost V 2 bases and J 2 bases, with 6 bases left between them. This CDR3 spans 13 amino acids. Germline V gene data show CDR1 as SEHNR and CDR2 as FQNEAQ (reference sequence). The CDR3 nucleotides read TGTGCCAGCAGCTTAAAACGGCAAGAGACCCAGTACTTC. As protein: CASSLKRQETQYF.

At least ten counts were recorded for this clonotype. The chain has TRBV6-5 and TRBJ1-2; 8 bases map to TRBD1. V lost 0 bases to trimming and J lost 4 bases; unmatched junction nucleotides: 4. The CDR3 has 15 amino acids. The germline gives CDR1 MNHEY, CDR2 SVGAGI. The CDR3 spells CASSYSYRGFYGYTF. As DNA, the CDR3 is TGTGCCAGCAGTTACTCGTACAGGGGGTTCTATGGCTACACCTTC.

V usage is TRBV30 and J usage is TRBJ1-2; D is possibly TRBD1 (6 bases). The CDR3 totals 13 residues. Germline lookup yields CDR1 GTSNPN and CDR2 SVGIG (reference sequence). V was shortened by 3 bases and J by 5 bases, with 13 bases between the two germline ends. CDR3 protein: CAWRSRTDYGYTF. DNA of the CDR3: TGTGCCTGGAGGTCCAGGACAGATTATGGCTACACCTTC.

This clonotype showed up many times. The chain combines TRBV12-3 or TRBV12-4 with TRBJ2-7; 7 bases are a match to TRBD2. With V trimmed by 3 bases and J by 3 bases, 5 bases remained unmatched. CDR3 length equals 14 residues. CDR3 residues: CASSLKPSGYEQYF. CDR3 bases: TGTGCCAGCAGTTTGAAGCCTAGCGGCTACGAGCAGTACTTC.

Many counts were recorded for this clonotype. The chain employs TRBV28 and TRBJ1-4; D is unresolved. This CDR3 spans 13 amino acids. Germline loops: CDR1 MDHEN, CDR2 SYDVKM. The ends were cut back, 7 bases at V and 0 bases at J, with 6 bases in the middle. In DNA, the CDR3 is TGTGCCAGCACCCCGCCAACTAATGAAAAACTGTTTTTT. Translating it yields CASTPPTNEKLFF.

This clonotype was seen at least ten times. This chain joins TRBV28 and TRBJ2-7; no clear D gene. The CDR3 is 11 residues long. V was trimmed by 6 bases and J by 7 bases, leaving 10 bases between them. The germline V gene has CDR1 MDHEN and CDR2 SYDVKM. In DNA, the CDR3 is TGTGCCAGCAGGTCCCAAGGGGAGCAGTACTTC. Protein: CASRSQGEQYF.

This chain joins TRBV5-1 and TRBJ1-5; a possible D gene is TRBD1 (5 bases). From germline, CDR1 is SGHRS and CDR2 YFSETQ. The length of the CDR3 is 15 residues. Trimming left V 4 bases short and J 3 bases short, with 14 bases between. CDR3 region: CASSMGRGPNQPQHF. CDR3 nucleotides: TGCGCCAGCAGCATGGGGAGGGGCCCCAATCAGCCCCAGCATTTT.

The count of this clonotype is one. This sequence may be a read error, since a much larger clone differs from it by one base. The genes are TRBV25-1 and TRBJ1-2; D unresolved. V was trimmed by 11 bases and J by 8 bases, leaving 21 bases between them. There are 13 residues in the CDR3. Germline CDR1 is MGHDK and CDR2 is SYGVNS. The CDR3 DNA sequence: TGTGCCCGCACCCCTGGCGGATCTAGGGGCTACACCTTC. Its protein is CARTPGGSRGYTF.

This chain connects TRBV20-1 to TRBJ1-5; 8 bases are a match to TRBD1. CDR3 length equals 15 residues. Germline values: CDR1 DFQATT, CDR2 SNEGSKA (reference sequence). The V and J ends lost 3 bases and 5 bases, in that order; junction bases with no gene match: 9. CDR3 DNA: TGCAGTGCTAGTCAATCAGGGGGCGAGTATCAGCCCCAGCATTTT. The encoded protein is CSASQSGGEYQPQHF.

There are many counts of this clonotype. This chain uses TRBV18 with TRBJ1-2; D remains ambiguous. The germline V gene has CDR1 KGHSH and CDR2 LQKENI. V lost 2 bases and J lost 6, with 4 bases in between. This CDR3 comprises 11 residues. The CDR3 region has the DNA TGTGCCAGCTCACCAATTAATGGCTACACCTTC. This gives the protein CASSPINGYTF. Based on the CDR3 plus reference TRBV18 and TRBJ1-2, the full variable domain is NAGVMQNPRHLVRRRGQEARLRCSPMKGHSHVYWYRQLPEEGLKFMVYLQKENIIDESGMPKERFSAEFPKEGPSILRIQQVVRGDSAAYFCASSPINGYTFGSGTRLTVV.

As regards this clonotype: A much larger clone lies a single base off, so this may be a read error. The chain employs TRBV7-2 and TRBJ2-7; tentative D call: TRBD1 (5 bases). In germline, CDR1 is SGHTA, CDR2 FQGNSA. The CDR3 is 14 residues long. The CDR3 loop reads CAISLGAYTYEQYF. CDR3 nucleotide sequence: TGTGCCATCAGCTTAGGGGCCTACACCTACGAGCAGTACTTC.

This clonotype has only a few counts. CDR3 in amino acids: CAILGNSGNTIYF. CDR3 DNA: TGTGCCATCCTTGGAAACTCTGGAAACACCATATATTTT. V gene TRBV10-3 combines with J gene TRBJ1-3, with no clear D. This CDR3 has 13 amino acids. Trimming shortened V by 8 bases and J by 0 bases, and 8 bases separated the two germline ends. The germline CDR1 and CDR2 sequences are ENHRY and SYGVKD.